A single sample gave rise to the 17 T cell receptor beta chains below, sequenced in a study of identical twins. TCRdb reprocessed the 5' RACE reads with MiXCR, giving one entry per CDR3 protein. Altogether roughly 1,500,000 distinct CDR3 sequences are present, 32% being singletons, with the ten largest covering 0.25% to 0.3%. Sequencing was performed on cord blood. The receptors here all came from a newborn girl in good health.

In this sample, this clonotype turned up once. The chain has TRBV12-3 or TRBV12-4 and TRBJ2-2, with D uncertain. The CDR3 is 14 amino acids. V lost 3 bases and J 4 bases, leaving 9 bases between the germline ends. Here the CDR3 DNA reads TGTGCCAGCAGTTTTGCCTCGGCCACCGGGGAGCTGTTTTTT. Protein: CASSFASATGELFF.

The V and J genes are TRBV10-2 and TRBJ2-3; D is unclear. The CDR3 loop spans 16 amino acids. Germline-derived CDR1 and CDR2 are WSHSY and SAAADI. V was cut by 3 bases and J by 2 bases, with 15 bases left in between. The CDR3 DNA reads TGCGCCAGCAGTGATTTAGCCACCGGCCCCACAGATACGCAGTATTTT. Its translation: CASSDLATGPTDTQYF.

The chain couples TRBV29-1 to TRBJ1-2; 8 nucleotides match TRBD1. CDR1 and CDR2 (germline): SQVTM, ANQGSEA. V shed 0 bases and J 6 bases; nucleotides not matched to a gene: 6. The CDR3 extends over 14 amino acids. The CDR3 DNA follows: TGCAGCGTTGAAGATGTTAGGACAGGGAATGGCTACACCTTC. It translates to CSVEDVRTGNGYTF.

This clonotype has more than one count but fewer than ten. This sequence joins TRBV6-6 and TRBJ1-5, with a weak D call TRBD1 (6 bases). CDR1 is MNHNY and CDR2 is SVGAGI in the germline V gene (reference sequence). Trimming pared 5 bases from V and 5 bases from J, leaving 13 bases between. The length of the CDR3 is 14 residues. CDR3 DNA: TGTGCCAGCAGTCAACAGGGAGGGGATCAGCCCCAGCATTTT. Amino acid sequence: CASSQQGGDQPQHF.

The chain recombines TRBV12-3 or TRBV12-4 with TRBJ2-1, with D uncertain. The CDR3 sequence is 13 residues long. Trimming took off 6 bases at V and 2 bases at J, with 8 bases between the two ends. The CDR3 DNA is TGTGCCAGCAGGGCGCAGCCCTACAATGAGCAGTTCTTC. The encoded protein is CASRAQPYNEQFF.

The chain is built from TRBV13 and TRBJ1-5; D perhaps matches TRBD1 (5 bases). This CDR3 has 16 residues. Germline CDR1 is PRHDT and CDR2 is FYEKMQ (reference sequence). Deletions cut 2 bases from V and 2 bases from J, with 13 bases between. The DNA of the CDR3 is TGTGCCAGCAGCTTAAGGTCCGGGGCCCGCAATCAGCCCCAGCATTTT. It encodes CASSLRSGARNQPQHF.

A few counts support this clonotype. The CDR3 here is CASSGWYRSYEQYF. CDR3 in DNA: TGTGCCAGCAGTGGGTGGTATAGGTCCTACGAGCAGTACTTC. V is TRBV28 and J is TRBJ2-7, with D unresolved. V shed 5 bases and J shed 1 base, with 12 bases lying between them. In germline, CDR1 is MDHEN, CDR2 SYDVKM. The CDR3 consists of 14 residues.

The sample holds a few counts of this clonotype. The chain couples TRBV29-1 to TRBJ2-5, with D possibly matching TRBD2 (5 bases). V gave up 4 bases and J gave up 4 bases, with 10 bases separating them. The CDR3 loop spans 12 amino acids. Germline-derived CDR1 and CDR2 are SQVTM and ANQGSEA. The CDR3: CSVAGSGETQYF. The CDR3 bases are TGCAGCGTTGCGGGGTCGGGAGAGACCCAGTACTTC.

This clonotype has a handful of counts. The J gene is TRBJ2-7, the V gene TRBV28; D could derive from TRBD1 or TRBD2 (5 bases each). The last part of the DNA fits TRBJ2-5 better; the J call may be wrong. The CDR3 sequence is 12 residues long. From germline, CDR1 is MDHEN and CDR2 SYDVKM. The CDR3, as DNA: TGTGCCAGCAGGGCCTGGGGGAAGACCCAGTACTTC. It yields the protein CASRAWGKTQYF.

In this sample, this clonotype turned up many times. The chain links TRBV28 to TRBJ2-5, with D perhaps matching TRBD2 (6 bases). The CDR3 sequence is 15 residues long. The V gene lost 4 bases and the J gene lost 2 bases, with 14 bases spanning the gap. Germline V gives CDR1 MDHEN, CDR2 SYDVKM. CDR3 nucleotides: TGTGCCAGCAGTTCCCCTGCTGGGGGGCAAGAGACCCAGTACTTC. Translating it yields CASSSPAGGQETQYF.

A word on this clonotype: One base away lies a much larger clone, so this may be a sequencing read error. The chain combines TRBV10-3 with TRBJ2-1, with unresolved D. Germline values: CDR1 ENHRY, CDR2 SYGVKD. CDR3 size: 13 residues. In DNA, the CDR3 is TGTGCCATCAGTGAGTCCCAGTTCGATGAGCGGTTCTTC. Its protein is CAISESQFDERFF.

This clonotype was seen a single time. The V gene is TRBV6-1, the J gene TRBJ1-5; tentatively, D is TRBD1 (5 bases). The CDR3 is 17 residues long. The germline V gene has CDR1 MNHNS and CDR2 SASEGT. V was trimmed by 2 bases and J by 4 bases, leaving 18 bases between them. The CDR3 DNA reads TGTGCCAGCAGTGAACGGCTGTCGGGGCTCTGGAATCAGCCCCAGCATTTT. Translating gives CASSERLSGLWNQPQHF.

The chain is built from TRBV18 and TRBJ2-4; TRBD1 agrees at 7 bases. The CDR3 length is 14 residues. Germline trimming cut 5 bases from V and 13 bases from J; bases unmatched to any gene: 14. The germline CDR1 and CDR2 sequences are KGHSH and LQKENI. The CDR3 reads CASSSRDRVLEQYF. The CDR3 DNA follows: TGTGCCAGCTCATCCCGGGACAGAGTTCTGGAGCAGTACTTC.

This clonotype was counted once. The chain carries TRBV3-1 and TRBJ2-1; D ambiguous. The CDR3 is 15 residues long. V was trimmed by 4 bases and J by 2 bases, leaving 12 bases between them. From germline, CDR1 is LGHDT and CDR2 YNNKEL (reference sequence). The CDR3 protein is CASSRDHLTYNEQFF. For the CDR3, the DNA is TGTGCCAGCAGCCGGGATCACTTGACCTACAATGAGCAGTTCTTC.

This clonotype appeared once. This chain links TRBV7-9 with TRBJ2-1; 9 nucleotides line up with TRBD2. This CDR3 spans 17 amino acids. After removal of 4 bases from V and 13 bases from J, the junction contained 20 bases not matched to a gene. Germline CDR1 and CDR2: SEHNR and FQNEAQ (reference sequence). CDR3 residues: CASSSLGGLAGRETQFF. CDR3 sequence (DNA): TGTGCCAGCAGCTCCTTGGGGGGACTAGCTGGTAGAGAGACCCAGTTCTTC.

This clonotype occurred many times. The chain couples TRBV10-2 to TRBJ2-4; D gene unclear. Germline lookup yields CDR1 WSHSY and CDR2 SAAADI. Between the trimmed V and J ends, which lost 5 bases and 5 bases, there was a span of 7 bases. The CDR3 length is 12 residues. The CDR3 nucleotides are TGCGCCAGCAGTCCCCGGGAAAACATTCAGTACTTC. Its protein product is CASSPRENIQYF.

This clonotype has more than one count but fewer than ten. One junction end disagrees with the germline gene, perhaps due to a read error. The chain uses TRBV7-2 and TRBJ2-5; TRBD2 matches at 12 bases. The DNA end favors TRBJ2-7, so the J call may be wrong. The CDR3 has 14 amino acids. Germline-derived CDR1 and CDR2 are SGHTA and FQGNSA. For the CDR3, the DNA is TGTGCCAGCAGCCTAGCGGGGGGGCCCCTCGAGCAGTACTTC. Translating gives CASSLAGGPLEQYF.